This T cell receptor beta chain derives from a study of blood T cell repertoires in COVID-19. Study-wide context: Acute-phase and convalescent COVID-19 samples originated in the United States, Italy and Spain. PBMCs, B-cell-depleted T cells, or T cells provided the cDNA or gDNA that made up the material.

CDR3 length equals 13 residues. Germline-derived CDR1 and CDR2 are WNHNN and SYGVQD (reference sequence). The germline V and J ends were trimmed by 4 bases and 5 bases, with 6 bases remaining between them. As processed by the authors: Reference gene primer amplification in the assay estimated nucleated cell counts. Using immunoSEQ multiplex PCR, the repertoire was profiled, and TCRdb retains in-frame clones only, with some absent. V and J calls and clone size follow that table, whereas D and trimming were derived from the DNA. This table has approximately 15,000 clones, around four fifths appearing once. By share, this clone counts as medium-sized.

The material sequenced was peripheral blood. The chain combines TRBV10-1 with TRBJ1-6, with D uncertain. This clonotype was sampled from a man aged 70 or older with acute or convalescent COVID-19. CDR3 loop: CASSARNNSPLHF. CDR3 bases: TGCGCCAGCAGTGCCAGAAATAATTCACCCCTCCACTTT.